This T cell receptor (beta chain) was retrieved from a study of blood T cell repertoires in COVID-19. At the level of the study: Whether acute or convalescent, the COVID-19 samples came from the United States, Italy and Spain. Nucleic acid was either cDNA or gDNA, and it came from T cells, B-cell-depleted T cells, or PBMCs.

CDR1 is KGHDR and CDR2 is SFDVKD in the germline V gene. The CDR3 extends over 15 amino acids. The V end lost 5 bases, the J end lost 1 base, and 11 bases lay between the germline ends. Per the study methods: Reference gene primer amplification gave nucleated cell count estimates. The data were produced by immunoSEQ multiplex PCR, yet TCRdb's version contains in-frame clones alone and is incomplete. Clonal size and the V and J genes are those of that table, whereas D and trimming came from the DNA. Among fewer than 200,000 clones listed, 84% were seen once. The rearrangement links TRBV24-1 to TRBJ2-1; D is perhaps TRBD1 (6 bases). The sample was peripheral blood. The source is a man in his forties who had recovered from COVID-19. CDR3 nucleotide sequence: TGTGCCACCAGTGGAGGGGACACGTCCTACAATGAGCAGTTCTTC. This gives the protein CATSGGDTSYNEQFF.